The clone carrying this T cell receptor beta chain showed up many times. Its antigen remains unknown. For CDR3 and TCR beta VDJ profiling, genomic DNA was the template used. One entry per CDR3 protein results from TCRdb running MiXCR on the reads. The sample yields about 210,000 distinct CDR3 sequences, around 60% seen once. The sample comes from a study of CD8+CD57+ T cells in acquired aplastic anemia. Study in general: DNA per sorted CD4+ or CD8+ sample ranged 0.2 to 27.4 ug, averaging around 3 ug.

Study-wide points: Patients and controls shared twenty-nine CD8+ CDR3 sequences.

Per the germline V gene, CDR1 is MNHNS and CDR2 is SASEGT. This CDR3 comprises 17 residues. The V end lost 5 bases, the J end lost 0 bases, and 17 bases lay between the germline ends. The gene calls are TRBV6-1 and TRBJ2-4, with D possibly matching TRBD2 (6 bases). The receptor comes from a human donor in good health. The specimen sequenced was sorted CD4+, CD8+, or CD8+CD57+ T cells (not recorded which) from PBMCs. The CDR3 DNA follows: TGTGCCAGCAGTCTTCCCGGGGGATACTCAGCCAAAAACATTCAGTACTTC. The encoded protein is CASSLPGGYSAKNIQYF.